This T cell receptor (beta chain) was captured by sequencing in a study of cytomegalovirus exposure and HLA in healthy donors. Study-level findings and limits: Solely CMV serostatus was available to characterize immune exposure. Most TCR sequences proved rare, with some public TCRs found in many donors.

The CDR3 loop spans 16 amino acids. J was trimmed by 5 bases and V by 4 bases; bases with no gene match: 16. Germline CDR1 and CDR2: SQVTM and ANQGSEA. The PCR contained 60 Vbeta and 13 Jbeta primers. The repertoire was sequenced with immunoSEQ multiplex PCR; TCRdb's copy has only in-frame clones and lacks some. Of about 170,000 clones in the sample, more than 70% are singletons; the top ten hold roughly 1.6%. For this clone: The antigen is unknown.

This chain joins TRBV29-1 and TRBJ1-1; 7 nucleotides line up with TRBD1. This TCR was sampled from a girl aged 10 to 17 in good health and CMV-seronegative. Sequencing used PBMCs. CDR3 protein: CSVGQQGIAARTEAFF. CDR3 in DNA: TGCAGCGTTGGACAACAGGGGATAGCAGCGAGGACTGAAGCTTTCTTT.